These 10 T cell receptor beta chains were sequenced from one sample in a study of T cells expressing NK-cell markers. No DNA is given; TCRdb re-called the 5' RACE reads and lists each CDR3 protein once. The table lists about 260,000 distinct CDR3 sequences. The sample consisted of blood T cells: a sorted CD56 or NKG2C T cell subset, CD4+ or CD8+ T cells, or bulk PBMC T cells (not recorded which). All receptors derive from a man younger than 30 in good health.

The chain has TRBV25-1 and TRBJ2-1; absent DNA, TCRdb's TRBD1 call cannot be checked. The CDR3 loop spans 16 amino acids. The germline CDR1 and CDR2 sequences are MGHDK and SYGVNS. The CDR3 spells CASSGDDRVLVNEQFF.

The chain uses TRBV20-1 and TRBJ2-3; the TCRdb D gene call, TRBD2, has no DNA to confirm it. The CDR3 totals 18 residues. Germline V lookup: CDR1 DFQATT, CDR2 SNEGSKA (reference sequence). The CDR3 spells CSASFRSSGRAFTDTQYF.

The chain has TRBV7-8 and TRBJ2-1; TCRdb returns TRBD2, unconfirmable since there is no DNA. The CDR3 is 19 residues long. Germline V gives CDR1 SGHVS, CDR2 FQNEAQ. The CDR3 protein is CASSLAKGVAGGYYNEQFF.

V usage is TRBV6-5 and J usage is TRBJ2-2; TCRdb picks TRBD1, but there is no DNA to check that call. The germline V gene has CDR1 MNHEY and CDR2 SVGAGI. This CDR3 contains 17 residues. This chain's CDR3 is CASSYSDRGWSTGELFF.

The chain carries TRBV4-2 and TRBJ2-5; TCRdb's D call, TRBD2, is unchecked because there is no DNA. The CDR3 is 17 residues long. Looked up from germline, CDR1 is LGHNA and CDR2 is YNFKEQ. The CDR3 loop reads CASSQDITSGREETQYF.

The chain couples TRBV20-1 to TRBJ2-1; the D call of TRBD2 rests on TCRdb alone, since no DNA is present to check it. This CDR3 is 16 amino acids long. Germline V gene lookup returns CDR1 DFQATT and CDR2 SNEGSKA (reference sequence). CDR3 region: CSALRLEGSGYNEQFF.

The V call is TRBV20-1, the J call TRBJ2-1. The CDR3 sequence is 14 residues long. Germline values: CDR1 DFQATT, CDR2 SNEGSKA (reference sequence). The CDR3 region is CSAASVIQYNEQFF.

The chain uses TRBV28 and TRBJ2-1; checking the TCRdb D call of TRBD2 is not possible without DNA. The CDR3 runs to 13 residues. Germline V gene data show CDR1 as MDHEN and CDR2 as SYDVKM. CDR3 region: CASSSGAENEQFF.

The chain links TRBV11-2 to TRBJ2-3; TCRdb's D call, TRBD2, is unchecked because there is no DNA. CDR3 length: 16 residues. Looked up from germline, CDR1 is SGHAT and CDR2 is FQNNGV. This CDR3 is CASSFRASGFTDTQYF.

This rearrangement joins TRBV15 to TRBJ1-5. The germline gives CDR1 LNHNV, CDR2 YYDKDF (reference sequence). The CDR3 spans 15 residues. CDR3 region: CATSRELWPDQPQHF.